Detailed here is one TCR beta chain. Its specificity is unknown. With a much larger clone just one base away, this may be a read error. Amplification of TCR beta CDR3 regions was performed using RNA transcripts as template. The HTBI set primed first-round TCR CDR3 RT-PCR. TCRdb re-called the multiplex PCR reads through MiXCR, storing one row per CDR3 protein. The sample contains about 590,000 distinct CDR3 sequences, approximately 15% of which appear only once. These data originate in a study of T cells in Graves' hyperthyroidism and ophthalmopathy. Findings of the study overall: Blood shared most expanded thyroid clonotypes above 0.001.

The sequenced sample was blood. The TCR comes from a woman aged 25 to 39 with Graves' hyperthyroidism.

The CDR3 bases are TGCGCCAGCAGCTTTGTGTTCGACACTGAAGCTTCCTTT. It yields the protein CASSFVFDTEASF. The chain employs TRBV5-1 and TRBJ1-1; D ambiguous. Germline assignment: CDR1 SGHRS and CDR2 YFSETQ. CDR3 length equals 13 residues.